Listed here are 29 T cell receptor beta chains from one sample, sequenced in a study of cytomegalovirus exposure and HLA in healthy donors. 60 Vbeta and 13 Jbeta primers were used in PCR. Assay: immunoSEQ multiplex PCR; the TCRdb copy retains only in-frame clones and omits some. The table records fewer than 150,000 clones, 70% to 85% of them present only once. Sequencing used PBMCs. The receptors were gathered from a man aged 40-49 years in good health and CMV-seropositive.

This clone has just a few counts. V and J are TRBV2 and TRBJ2-3, with a tentative D call TRBD1 (6 bases). The length of the CDR3 is 14 residues. Germline V gene sequence: CDR1 SNHLY, CDR2 FYNNEI. The germline V and J ends were trimmed by 7 bases and 2 bases, with 13 bases remaining between them. CDR3 sequence (DNA): TGTGCCAGCAATATGCCAGGGGTCACAGATACGCAGTATTTT. It yields the protein CASNMPGVTDTQYF.

The chain links TRBV19 to TRBJ2-5; 7 bases align to TRBD1. The CDR3 is made up of 16 amino acids. J gave up 5 bases and V 5 bases, and 14 bases lay outside the gene matches. The germline V gene encodes CDR1 LNHDA and CDR2 SQIVND (reference sequence). The CDR3 is CASSPYGQAGGETQYF. The CDR3 DNA follows: TGTGCCAGTAGTCCCTACGGACAGGCAGGCGGGGAGACCCAGTACTTC.

V is TRBV30 and J is TRBJ1-1; 9 positions agree with TRBD1. This CDR3 region has 17 residues. Looked up from germline, CDR1 is GTSNPN and CDR2 is SVGIG (reference sequence). J was trimmed by 4 bases and V by 4 bases; bases with no gene match: 16. The CDR3 spells CAWTLRGQGKAGTEAFF. In DNA, the CDR3 is TGTGCCTGGACCTTGCGGGGACAGGGAAAAGCGGGCACTGAAGCTTTCTTT.

V usage is TRBV30 and J usage is TRBJ2-7; D possibly corresponds to TRBD2 (5 bases). Trimming took 4 bases from V and 5 from J, leaving 12 bases between them. This CDR3 contains 12 residues. CDR1 is GTSNPN, CDR2 SVGIG, per germline (reference sequence). The CDR3 is CAWNERADEQYF. The CDR3 DNA reads TGTGCCTGGAACGAGAGGGCCGACGAGCAGTACTTC.

The chain couples TRBV9 to TRBJ1-1; D is unresolved. V lost 2 bases to trimming and J lost 2 bases, with 10 bases between them. Germline assignment: CDR1 SGDLS and CDR2 YYNGEE. The length of the CDR3 is 14 residues. CDR3 protein: CASSVSPRNTEAFF. In DNA, the CDR3 is TGTGCCAGCAGCGTGAGTCCCCGAAACACTGAAGCTTTCTTT.

The DNA for the CDR3 is TGCGCCAGCAGCTTGGAAATAGCGGGGGACTACAATGAGCAGTTCTTC. This encodes CASSLEIAGDYNEQFF. The rearrangement uses TRBV5-1 and TRBJ2-1, with 9 bases fitting TRBD2. The J segment lost 3 bases and the V segment lost 0 bases, leaving 4 bases of the junction unmatched. Germline CDR1 reads SGHRS; CDR2 reads YFSETQ. This CDR3 has 16 amino acids.

This clone showed up just a few times. This chain joins TRBV9 and TRBJ2-7, with 7 bases lining up with TRBD2. This CDR3 is 14 amino acids long. Trimming cost V 3 bases and J 3 bases; bases outside gene matches: 6. The germline gives CDR1 SGDLS, CDR2 YYNGEE. CDR3 residues: CASSARSGNYEQYF. The CDR3 DNA sequence: TGTGCCAGCAGCGCAAGAAGCGGGAACTACGAGCAGTACTTC.

This clone has just a few counts. This chain joins TRBV5-4 and TRBJ2-3, with no clear D. V lost 0 bases, J lost 12 bases, and 14 bases lay in between. There are 13 residues in the CDR3. CDR1 is SGHNT and CDR2 is YYREEE in the germline V gene (reference sequence). CDR3: CASSLALQPEQYF. Written as DNA, the CDR3 is TGTGCCAGCAGCTTGGCCCTACAGCCTGAACAGTATTTT.

The rearrangement uses TRBV6-1 and TRBJ2-7, with 7 positions matching TRBD1. The CDR3 is made up of 15 amino acids. Germline V CDR1 and CDR2: MNHNS, SASEGT. V was clipped by 9 bases and J by 3 bases; unmatched bases: 14. The CDR3 loop reads CASRRLETGLYEQYF. CDR3 sequence (DNA): TGTGCCAGTCGGCGCTTAGAGACAGGGCTCTACGAGCAGTACTTC.

CDR3 DNA sequence: TGTGCCAGCAGCGTAAGTAGCGGGGATTCTTACGAGCAGTACTTC. It codes for CASSVSSGDSYEQYF. The chain uses TRBV9 and TRBJ2-7; TRBD2 matches 8 bases. Germline V gene sequence: CDR1 SGDLS, CDR2 YYNGEE. The CDR3 is made up of 15 amino acids. J lost 4 bases, V lost 1 base, and 7 bases had no gene match. The full variable domain, in which reference TRBV9 and TRBJ2-7 provide the parts outside the CDR3, is DSGVTQTPKHLITATGQRVTLRCSPRSGDLSVYWYQQSLDQGLQFLIQYYNGEERAKGNILERFSAQQFPDLHSELNLSSLELGDSALYFCASSVSSGDSYEQYFGPGTRLTVT.

CDR3 coding DNA: TGCGCCAGCAGCACCTACCTGGGACAGGGACAAGCTTTCTTT. This gives the protein CASSTYLGQGQAFF. V gene TRBV5-1 combines with J gene TRBJ1-1; 9 bases agree with TRBD1. V gave up 4 bases and J gave up 9 bases; unmatched junction bases: 10. There are 14 residues in the CDR3. CDR1 is SGHRS, CDR2 YFSETQ, per germline. Combining the CDR3 with reference TRBV5-1 and TRBJ1-1 gives the whole variable domain KAGVTQTPRYLIKTRGQQVTLSCSPISGHRSVSWYQQTPGQGLQFLFEYFSETQRNKGNFPGRFSGRQFSNSRSEMNVSTLELGDSALYLCASSTYLGQGQAFFGQGTRLTVV.

The chain has TRBV6-5 and TRBJ2-4, with 8 bases lining up with TRBD1. The CDR3 is made up of 16 amino acids. V lost 4 bases and J lost 0; bases outside the gene matches: 5. CDR1 and CDR2 from the germline V gene are MNHEY and SVGAGI. This chain's CDR3 is CASSSTGGIAKNIQYF. CDR3 DNA sequence: TGTGCCAGCAGTTCCACAGGGGGGATAGCCAAAAACATTCAGTACTTC.

The chain is built from TRBV19 and TRBJ2-7; D unclear. The V gene's germline CDR1 is LNHDA and CDR2 SQIVND (reference sequence). Trimming removed 8 bases from V and 7 bases from J, with 15 bases in between. This CDR3 has 12 residues. The CDR3 DNA is TGTGCCAGTCATTCCCGACCAGGTGAGCAGTACTTC. This encodes CASHSRPGEQYF.

This clone was seen just once. The chain carries TRBV7-9 and TRBJ2-1, with 8 bases that match TRBD2. Germline V gene data show CDR1 as SEHNR and CDR2 as FQNEAQ (reference sequence). Trimming cost V 5 bases and J 7 bases; bases outside gene matches: 7. CDR3 length equals 14 residues. The CDR3 loop reads CASSPPGLGNEQFF. The CDR3 DNA sequence: TGTGCCAGCAGCCCCCCGGGACTAGGAAATGAGCAGTTCTTC.

CDR3 sequence: CASSPVSEPGGYGYTF. CDR3 nucleotides: TGTGCCAGCAGCCCCGTGTCGGAACCCGGAGGCTATGGCTACACCTTC. The gene calls are TRBV27 and TRBJ1-2; no clear D. The CDR3 is 16 residues long. V was cut by 6 bases and J by 4 bases, with 21 bases left in between. The germline CDR1 and CDR2 sequences are MNHEY and SMNVEV (reference sequence).

This chain links TRBV4-2 with TRBJ1-1; 7 bases align to TRBD1. V lost 5 bases, J lost 2 bases, and 14 bases stayed unmatched. The CDR3 runs 17 residues. In germline, CDR1 is LGHNA, CDR2 YNFKEQ. The CDR3 region is CASSVISKGQVNTEAFF. CDR3 coding DNA: TGTGCCAGCAGCGTCATCTCGAAAGGACAGGTAAACACTGAAGCTTTCTTT.

This clone was counted only a few times. The CDR3 loop reads CASRTKGLYGYTF. The CDR3 bases are TGTGCCAGCAGGACGAAGGGGCTCTATGGCTACACCTTC. The V and J genes are TRBV27 and TRBJ1-2, with D possibly being TRBD1 (5 bases). This CDR3 has 13 residues. The V end lost 6 bases, the J end lost 4 bases, and 12 bases lay between the germline ends. Germline assignment: CDR1 MNHEY and CDR2 SMNVEV (reference sequence).

This rearrangement joins TRBV19 to TRBJ1-2; 12 bases align to TRBD1. The CDR3 is made up of 17 amino acids. Per the germline V gene, CDR1 is LNHDA and CDR2 is SQIVND (reference sequence). J lost 4 bases, V lost 5 bases, and 11 bases had no gene match. CDR3 loop: CASSLPGQGAPGYGYTF. DNA of the CDR3: TGTGCCAGTAGTTTACCGGGACAGGGGGCGCCCGGCTATGGCTACACCTTC.

This rearrangement joins TRBV27 to TRBJ2-1; TRBD2 matches at 12 bases. With 5 bases clipped from V and 0 bases from J, the junction kept 11 bases outside the gene matches. The V gene's germline CDR1 is MNHEY and CDR2 SMNVEV (reference sequence). CDR3 length equals 19 residues. Here the CDR3 DNA reads TGTGCCAGCAGTGACGAGAGGGGGACTAGCGGGCGCTCCTACAATGAGCAGTTCTTC. Translation gives CASSDERGTSGRSYNEQFF.

This chain links TRBV19 with TRBJ2-1; 7 bases fit TRBD2. J lost 7 bases, V lost 3 bases, and 9 bases had no gene match. This CDR3 region has 15 residues. Germline lookup yields CDR1 LNHDA and CDR2 SQIVND (reference sequence). CDR3 residues: CASSMYSGAWNEQFF. CDR3 coding DNA: TGTGCCAGTAGTATGTACAGCGGGGCATGGAATGAGCAGTTCTTC.

This chain uses TRBV6-1 with TRBJ2-1, with 7 bases fitting TRBD1. The CDR3 is 14 residues long. Germline values: CDR1 MNHNS, CDR2 SASEGT. Trimming at V came to 5 bases and at J to 3 bases, leaving 4 bases not matched to a gene. The CDR3 reads CASSTGAIYNEQFF. CDR3 DNA: TGTGCCAGCAGTACAGGGGCGATCTACAATGAGCAGTTCTTC.

This chain joins TRBV27 and TRBJ2-2; 9 bases line up with TRBD1. This CDR3 comprises 17 residues. Trimming took 5 bases from V and 5 from J; bases not matched to a gene: 12. Per the germline V gene, CDR1 is MNHEY and CDR2 is SMNVEV (reference sequence). The CDR3 reads CASSPFVGTGRTGELFF. The CDR3 DNA reads as TGTGCCAGCAGTCCTTTCGTCGGGACAGGGCGAACCGGGGAGCTGTTTTTT.

Here the CDR3 reads CAWSRGPISNQPQHF. The CDR3 region has the DNA TGTGCCTGGAGCAGGGGGCCGATTAGCAATCAGCCCCAGCATTTT. The chain uses TRBV30 and TRBJ1-5, with 8 bases matching TRBD1. CDR3 length equals 15 residues. Losses at the gene ends were 3 bases for V and 0 bases for J; bases not matched to a gene: 4. Germline V CDR1 and CDR2: GTSNPN, SVGIG (reference sequence).

V and J are TRBV19 and TRBJ2-7; a weak D match, TRBD1 (5 bases). Trimming pared 1 base from V and 0 bases from J, leaving 10 bases between. Per germline, CDR1 LNHDA and CDR2 SQIVND (reference sequence). The CDR3 contains 15 residues. Here the CDR3 reads CASSIGGHSSYEQYF. CDR3 sequence (DNA): TGTGCCAGTAGTATAGGAGGACACAGCTCCTACGAGCAGTACTTC.

The chain joins TRBV7-3 to TRBJ2-2; 11 nucleotides line up with TRBD2. Looked up from germline, CDR1 is SGHTA and CDR2 is FQGTGA. V was pared by 5 bases and J by 4 bases, with 6 bases of the junction left unmatched. This CDR3 has 16 residues. The CDR3 DNA follows: TGTGCCAGCAGCCCCCTAGCGGGAGGCACCACCGGGGAGCTGTTTTTT. The encoded protein is CASSPLAGGTTGELFF.

The table lists this clone with a count of one. The chain joins TRBV7-2 to TRBJ1-2; D may be TRBD1 (6 bases). The CDR3 has 15 residues. Germline V gene sequence: CDR1 SGHTA, CDR2 FQGNSA. Trimming took 1 base from V and 1 from J, leaving 10 bases between them. CDR3 amino acids: CASSLGQGRNYGYTF. CDR3 nucleotides: TGTGCCAGCAGCTTAGGGCAGGGGCGTAACTATGGCTACACCTTC.

In DNA, the CDR3 is TGCGCCAGCAGCCTGTACGGGACTATTAAAGAGACCCAGTACTTC. This translates into CASSLYGTIKETQYF. The chain couples TRBV5-1 to TRBJ2-5; 7 nucleotides align to TRBD2. With 4 bases clipped from V and 3 bases from J, the junction kept 9 bases outside the gene matches. In germline, CDR1 is SGHRS, CDR2 YFSETQ. The CDR3 covers 15 residues.

This chain uses TRBV7-9 with TRBJ2-2, with TRBD1 as a possible D gene (6 bases). The CDR3 runs to 15 residues. Trimming pared 4 bases from V and 10 bases from J, leaving 19 bases between. From germline, CDR1 is SEHNR and CDR2 FQNEAQ (reference sequence). The CDR3 protein is CASSSDRFGVSELFF. In DNA form, the CDR3 reads TGTGCCAGCAGCTCTGACAGGTTCGGGGTCTCGGAGCTGTTTTTT.

The chain employs TRBV5-6 and TRBJ2-7; D not resolved. This CDR3 contains 13 residues. V shed 2 bases and J shed 7 bases, with 13 bases lying between them. Germline loops: CDR1 SGHDT, CDR2 YYEEEE. The CDR3 DNA follows: TGTGCCAGCAGCTTCCTTCTTACTTCGGAGCAGTACTTC. Encoded protein: CASSFLLTSEQYF.